These 30 T cell receptor beta chains were sequenced from one sample in a study of beta chain features in type 1 diabetes (dated by TCRdb to the late 2010s). The library was produced with the immunoSEQ multiplex PCR assay. The entire amount of isolated RNA was reverse transcribed using the High Capacity cDNA Reverse Transcription Kit, so the sequenced TCRB transcripts were expressed ones. TCRdb obtained this table from immuneACCESS and retained in-frame rearrangements with V and J assigned. These tables miss some clones; where compared with another copy, unresolved V genes account for less than half of the shortfall, and the remainder is unexplained. This sample comprises 450,000 or so clones, more than 9.5% of them detected only once. The ten largest account for less than 0.06% of the sample. The sample consisted of naive CD4+ T cells from blood. Sample cell subset or site, as interpreted from the label and publication: true naive CD4+ T cells. Receptors were obtained from a woman between 18 and 29 years old in good health.

This clone was observed a few times. This chain joins TRBV18 and TRBJ1-4, with 9 positions matching TRBD1. J gave up 7 bases and V 4 bases, and 7 bases lay outside the gene matches. The germline gives CDR1 KGHSH, CDR2 LQKENI. This CDR3 spans 15 amino acids. As DNA, the CDR3 is TGTGCCAGCTCACTAACCGACAGGGGGATTGAAAAACTGTTTTTT. Its translation: CASSLTDRGIEKLFF.

This clone came up a few times. The rearrangement links TRBV25-1 to TRBJ1-1, with D unclear. V lost 4 bases and J lost 3, with 15 bases in between. The CDR3 consists of 15 residues. Per the germline V gene, CDR1 is MGHDK and CDR2 is SYGVNS. The CDR3 coding sequence is TGTGCCAGCAGTGGCCTGGGTCTACGGGACACTGAAGCTTTCTTT. Its translation: CASSGLGLRDTEAFF.

The genes are TRBV7-9 and TRBJ2-6; maybe TRBD2 (6 bases). The V and J ends lost 3 bases and 4 bases respectively, with 10 bases between them. Germline V gene lookup returns CDR1 SEHNR and CDR2 FQNEAQ (reference sequence). This CDR3 has 15 amino acids. CDR3 coding DNA: TGTGCCAGCAGCTTCGGAGGGACGGGGGCCAACGTCCTGACTTTC. Its translation is CASSFGGTGANVLTF.

The chain recombines TRBV11-1 with TRBJ1-2; 7 nucleotides line up with TRBD1. J lost 8 bases, V lost 4 bases, and 13 bases had no gene match. This CDR3 comprises 15 residues. Germline V gene lookup returns CDR1 SGHAT and CDR2 FQDESV (reference sequence). The CDR3 here is CASSSPDEGAVGYTF. The DNA for the CDR3 is TGTGCCAGCAGCTCACCCGATGAGGGGGCGGTGGGCTACACCTTC.

A word on this clone: Other DNA variants within this sample encode the same CDR3. The chain joins TRBV7-9 to TRBJ2-5; D is perhaps TRBD1 (6 bases). Per germline, CDR1 SEHNR and CDR2 FQNEAQ (reference sequence). The CDR3 has 14 amino acids. The germline V and J ends were trimmed by 3 bases and 5 bases, with 13 bases remaining between them. In DNA form, the CDR3 reads TGTGCCAGCAGCTTGATGACAGGCAGGGAGACCCAGTACTTC. This sequence encodes CASSLMTGRETQYF.

The sample holds many counts of this clone. The chain joins TRBV30 to TRBJ2-7; 9 bases map to TRBD1. The CDR3 extends over 14 amino acids. Germline lookup yields CDR1 GTSNPN and CDR2 SVGIG (reference sequence). Trimming took 1 base from V and 4 from J; bases not matched to a gene: 5. For the CDR3, the DNA is TGTGCCTGGAGTGACAGGGGGCGAAGGTACGAGCAGTACTTC. It codes for CAWSDRGRRYEQYF.

The V call is TRBV6-6, the J call TRBJ1-2; D uncertain. V was clipped by 6 bases and J by 0 bases, with 8 bases between them. Germline V gene lookup returns CDR1 MNHNY and CDR2 SVGAGI (reference sequence). This CDR3 is built from 13 residues. The DNA of the CDR3 is TGTGCCAGCAGGAAGCAAGCTAACTATGGCTACACCTTC. It codes for CASRKQANYGYTF.

This rearrangement joins TRBV7-9 to TRBJ1-2, with D perhaps matching TRBD1 (5 bases). Germline loops: CDR1 SEHNR, CDR2 FQNEAQ (reference sequence). V gave up 5 bases and J gave up 6 bases, with 22 bases separating them. The CDR3 length is 16 residues. CDR3 sequence (DNA): TGTGCCAGCAGCCCCCCCTATGGGGCGGGGTACGATGGCTACACCTTC. This translates into CASSPPYGAGYDGYTF.

The CDR3 region is CASSVVGGEQFF. As DNA, the CDR3 is TGTGCCAGCAGCGTAGTGGGTGGTGAGCAGTTCTTC. The chain recombines TRBV9 with TRBJ2-1; D is unclear. CDR3 size: 12 residues. The germline CDR1 and CDR2 sequences are SGDLS and YYNGEE. V was trimmed by 0 bases and J by 9 bases, leaving 7 bases between them.

This clone was seen a handful of times. The same CDR3 can be traced to other DNA sequences in this sample. The chain combines TRBV9 with TRBJ1-5; no definite D call. Germline CDR1 is SGDLS and CDR2 is YYNGEE. V lost 0 bases and J 5 bases, leaving 6 bases between the germline ends. The CDR3 runs to 13 residues. The CDR3 DNA reads TGTGCCAGCAGCGTAGGTCCAGATCAGCCCCAGCATTTT. Its protein is CASSVGPDQPQHF.

This clone was counted between two and nine times. The chain links TRBV6-6 to TRBJ1-5, with a weak D call TRBD1 (5 bases). This CDR3 has 15 amino acids. Between the trimmed V and J ends, which lost 2 bases and 1 base, there was a span of 9 bases. CDR1 is MNHNY and CDR2 is SVGAGI in the germline V gene (reference sequence). CDR3 region: CASSYGGESNQPQHF. CDR3 DNA sequence: TGTGCCAGCAGTTACGGGGGAGAAAGCAATCAGCCCCAGCATTTT.

The rearrangement joins TRBV7-2 to TRBJ2-5, with a weak D call TRBD2 (6 bases). Germline CDR1 and CDR2: SGHTA and FQGNSA. This CDR3 region has 14 residues. V gave up 5 bases and J gave up 5 bases, with 15 bases separating them. The CDR3 DNA sequence: TGTGCCAGCAGCCCCGCGGGGAGTGGCGAGACCCAGTACTTC. Its protein product is CASSPAGSGETQYF.

This clone was observed a handful of times. The same CDR3 is also encoded by other DNA sequences in this sample. The chain has TRBV29-1 and TRBJ2-5, with 9 bases aligning to TRBD1. The CDR3 is 13 residues long. The V gene's germline CDR1 is SQVTM and CDR2 ANQGSEA. Trimming at V came to 3 bases and at J to 2 bases, leaving 1 base not matched to a gene. The CDR3 sequence: CSVEGQGQETQYF. CDR3 nucleotides: TGCAGCGTTGAGGGACAGGGTCAAGAGACCCAGTACTTC.

V is TRBV7-6 and J is TRBJ2-7, with D perhaps assigned TRBD1 or TRBD2 (6 bases each). The CDR3 consists of 14 residues. Germline CDR1 is SGHVS and CDR2 is FNYEAQ. Trimming cost V 2 bases and J 4 bases, with 12 bases left between them. Here the CDR3 reads CASSLHREEYEQYF. CDR3 nucleotide sequence: TGTGCCAGCAGCTTACACAGGGAGGAGTACGAGCAGTACTTC.

The chain carries TRBV9 and TRBJ1-2; 7 bases map to TRBD1. Germline V gene data show CDR1 as SGDLS and CDR2 as YYNGEE. J lost 5 bases, V lost 4 bases, and 14 bases had no gene match. The CDR3 is 16 amino acids. In DNA, the CDR3 is TGTGCCAGCAGCCGTCATCACAGGGGACGGGGGTATGGCTACACCTTC. Translation: CASSRHHRGRGYGYTF.

The genes are TRBV30 and TRBJ2-1; D is ambiguous. V was clipped by 3 bases and J by 5 bases, with 8 bases between them. The length of the CDR3 is 12 residues. Per the germline V gene, CDR1 is GTSNPN and CDR2 is SVGIG (reference sequence). CDR3 residues: CAWSWTDNEQFF. The CDR3 region has the DNA TGTGCCTGGAGCTGGACCGACAATGAGCAGTTCTTC.

V and J are TRBV9 and TRBJ2-7, with 8 bases fitting TRBD2. V lost 4 bases to trimming and J lost 0 bases; unmatched junction nucleotides: 6. The CDR3 is 15 amino acids. Looked up from germline, CDR1 is SGDLS and CDR2 is YYNGEE. CDR3 region: CASSPLGTSSYEQYF. CDR3 DNA: TGTGCCAGCAGCCCGCTCGGGACTAGCTCCTACGAGCAGTACTTC.

The genes are TRBV14 and TRBJ2-1; D is possibly TRBD2 (5 bases). The CDR3 spans 14 residues. V was trimmed by 2 bases and J by 12 bases, leaving 17 bases between them. The germline gives CDR1 SGHDN, CDR2 FVKESK. DNA of the CDR3: TGTGCCAGCAGCCAATCGGTAGGGTTACGGGGGCAGTTCTTC. Its protein is CASSQSVGLRGQFF.

J is TRBJ2-4 and V is TRBV6-1; D possibly matches TRBD1 or TRBD2 (5 bases each). This CDR3 has 14 amino acids. Germline CDR1 and CDR2: MNHNS and SASEGT. Trimming shortened V by 9 bases and J by 15 bases, and 27 bases separated the two germline ends. The CDR3 reads CASQVRQTDSVRYF. The CDR3, as DNA: TGTGCCAGTCAAGTACGACAGACGGACTCCGTTAGGTACTTC.

This chain uses TRBV7-2 with TRBJ2-1; 8 bases map to TRBD2. V lost 1 base and J lost 6; bases outside the gene matches: 5. CDR3 length equals 15 residues. Germline CDR1 reads SGHTA; CDR2 reads FQGNSA. Written as DNA, the CDR3 is TGTGCCAGCAGCTTAGTGGGGACTAGGGGCAATGAGCAGTTCTTC. Amino acids: CASSLVGTRGNEQFF.

This clone was detected a few times. The V and J genes are TRBV7-3 and TRBJ2-1; D might be TRBD2 (5 bases). Trimming shortened V by 5 bases and J by 3 bases, and 14 bases separated the two germline ends. The CDR3 is 15 amino acids. The V gene's germline CDR1 is SGHTA and CDR2 FQGTGA. CDR3 bases: TGTGCCAGCAGCACAGCTAGCAGCAGCTACAATGAGCAGTTCTTC. Encoded protein: CASSTASSSYNEQFF.

This clone was observed a handful of times. The V and J genes are TRBV7-3 and TRBJ2-3; 13 nucleotides line up with TRBD2. Germline lookup yields CDR1 SGHTA and CDR2 FQGTGA. The CDR3 covers 16 residues. V gave up 5 bases and J gave up 2 bases; unmatched junction bases: 4. CDR3 protein: CASSPGLAGSTDTQYF. For the CDR3, the DNA is TGTGCCAGCAGCCCGGGACTAGCGGGATCCACAGATACGCAGTATTTT.

This clone was observed a few times. This sequence joins TRBV7-2 and TRBJ2-1, with TRBD2 as a possible D gene (5 bases). Trimming stripped 4 bases from V and 1 base from J, with 17 bases between. Germline V lookup: CDR1 SGHTA, CDR2 FQGNSA. The CDR3 loop spans 17 amino acids. The CDR3 bases are TGTGCCAGCAGCTCCCTGGCCCTAGCCGCGTCCTACAATGAGCAGTTCTTC. Translation: CASSSLALAASYNEQFF.

The genes are TRBV6-1 and TRBJ1-5, with D possibly being TRBD1 (6 bases). Trimming took 8 bases from V and 4 from J, leaving 15 bases between them. CDR1 is MNHNS, CDR2 SASEGT, per germline. The CDR3 contains 14 residues. The CDR3 coding sequence is TGTGCCAGCGCCCAGGGGCAGCGGAATCAGCCCCAGCATTTT. It encodes CASAQGQRNQPQHF.

This clone appeared a few times. The chain links TRBV15 to TRBJ2-1, with D possibly called TRBD1 or TRBD2 (5 bases each). The CDR3 extends over 14 amino acids. The germline V gene encodes CDR1 LNHNV and CDR2 YYDKDF (reference sequence). V was pared by 1 base and J by 6 bases, with 10 bases between. CDR3 bases: TGTGCCACCAGCAGAGTCCGGGGCGGCAATGAGCAGTTCTTC. Translating gives CATSRVRGGNEQFF. Looking up the rest from reference TRBV15 and TRBJ2-1 gives the full variable domain: DAMVIQNPRYQVTQFGKPVTLSCSQTLNHNVMYWYQQKSSQAPKLLFHYYDKDFNNEADTPDNFQSRRPNTSFCFLDIRSPGLGDTAMYLCATSRVRGGNEQFFGPGTRLTVL.

This clone was observed a few times. This chain connects TRBV9 to TRBJ2-7; possible D gene TRBD2, 6 bases. The germline V and J ends were trimmed by 3 bases and 7 bases, with 23 bases remaining between them. CDR3 length: 16 amino acids. Germline values: CDR1 SGDLS, CDR2 YYNGEE. The CDR3 is CASSERIREAPAEQYF. The CDR3 nucleotides are TGTGCCAGCAGCGAGAGGATTAGGGAGGCTCCGGCGGAGCAGTACTTC.

This clone was seen a few times. The chain couples TRBV7-8 to TRBJ1-3; TRBD1 matches at 7 bases. Unmatched junction bases numbered 7, after V lost 1 base and J lost 4 bases. The germline V gene encodes CDR1 SGHVS and CDR2 FQNEAQ. This CDR3 has 16 residues. The CDR3 protein is CASSLDRQGAGNTIYF. In nucleotides, the CDR3 is TGTGCCAGCAGCTTAGACCGACAGGGCGCCGGAAACACCATATATTTT.

This chain uses TRBV5-1 with TRBJ1-6, with 8 bases fitting TRBD1. Unmatched junction bases numbered 7, after V lost 0 bases and J lost 8 bases. CDR1 SGHRS and CDR2 YFSETQ come from the germline V gene. The CDR3 is 16 residues long. CDR3 coding DNA: TGCGCCAGCAGCTTGGGTGACAGGGGAATTGATTCACCCCTCCACTTT. Translating gives CASSLGDRGIDSPLHF.

This sequence joins TRBV9 and TRBJ1-6; tentatively, D is TRBD1 (5 bases). This CDR3 is 15 amino acids long. Trimming pared 6 bases from V and 7 bases from J, leaving 17 bases between. Looked up from germline, CDR1 is SGDLS and CDR2 is YYNGEE. The CDR3 here is CASNSPGQPNSPLHF. CDR3 coding DNA: TGTGCCAGCAACTCTCCGGGGCAGCCAAATTCACCCCTCCACTTT.

This clone was detected a few times. The same CDR3 can be traced to other DNA sequences in this sample. The chain couples TRBV9 to TRBJ2-7; 7 bases align to TRBD1. CDR1 and CDR2 from the germline V gene are SGDLS and YYNGEE. J was trimmed by 2 bases and V by 2 bases; bases with no gene match: 4. The CDR3 is made up of 14 amino acids. The CDR3 coding sequence is TGTGCCAGCAGCGTGGGCCAGGGGGCCTACGAGCAGTACTTC. Its translation: CASSVGQGAYEQYF.